At least ten counts were recorded for the clone carrying this T cell receptor (beta chain). TCR beta libraries were built with iRepertoire HTBI primers and Arm-PCR of CDR3 regions. In TCRdb, the multiplex PCR reads were re-called with MiXCR into one record per CDR3 protein. The sample comprises hundreds of thousands of distinct CDR3 sequences, 15% to 20% of which are singletons, and approximately 12% rests with the top ten. Time point: newly diagnosed GD, antithyroid drugs for less than 3 months. PBMC-derived RNA was used for the TCR library. This record belongs to a study of regulatory T cells in long-lasting Graves disease. Whole-study context: For under 3 months, newly diagnosed Graves' patients had been taking antithyroid drugs.

V was trimmed by 5 bases and J by 8 bases, leaving 21 bases between them. The V gene's germline CDR1 is SGHTA and CDR2 FQGNSA. The CDR3 has 15 residues. The same sample was also studied in work on T cells in Graves' hyperthyroidism and ophthalmopathy. As that study records: Absence of ophthalmopathy progression within 18 months defined stable Graves' hyperthyroidism. HTBI primers drove first-round RT-PCR of the TCR CDR3.

The sequencing used peripheral blood mononuclear cells (PBMCs), collected at new diagnosis, from a patient treated with antithyroid drugs. This sequence was found in a man younger than 30 with Graves disease. This chain connects TRBV7-2 to TRBJ1-2; D gene ambiguous. The CDR3 region has the DNA TGTGCCAGCAGCCCCCGCCTTCTAGCGGGTCACGGCTACACCTTC. Translation gives CASSPRLLAGHGYTF.